The 4 T cell receptor beta chains given below trace back to one sample, sequenced in a study of blood T cell repertoires in COVID-19. The data were produced by immunoSEQ multiplex PCR, yet TCRdb's version contains in-frame clones alone and is incomplete. The sample carries roughly 320,000 clones, about 87% recorded once. Input material: peripheral blood. All receptors come from a man in his 70s with acute or convalescent COVID-19.

This sequence joins TRBV18 and TRBJ2-1, with 12 bases aligning to TRBD2. Trimming cost V 5 bases and J 4 bases; bases outside gene matches: 3. Germline V CDR1 and CDR2: KGHSH, LQKENI. The CDR3 consists of 15 residues. CDR3 sequence reads: CASSKGLAGYNEQFF. CDR3 DNA sequence: TGTGCCAGCTCAAAAGGACTAGCGGGGTACAATGAGCAGTTCTTC. Full variable domain (rest looked up from reference TRBV18 and TRBJ2-1): NAGVMQNPRHLVRRRGQEARLRCSPMKGHSHVYWYRQLPEEGLKFMVYLQKENIIDESGMPKERFSAEFPKEGPSILRIQQVVRGDSAAYFCASSKGLAGYNEQFFGPGTRLTVL.

J is TRBJ1-2 and V is TRBV19; D might be TRBD1 (5 bases). The CDR3 runs to 13 residues. The germline V gene encodes CDR1 LNHDA and CDR2 SQIVND (reference sequence). The V gene lost 3 bases and the J gene lost 8 bases, with 13 bases spanning the gap. CDR3 region: CASSMVQAVGYTF. The CDR3 DNA is TGTGCCAGTAGTATGGTACAGGCGGTAGGCTACACCTTC.

V usage is TRBV5-1 and J usage is TRBJ2-5; 11 nucleotides align to TRBD2. From germline, CDR1 is SGHRS and CDR2 YFSETQ. CDR3 length: 18 amino acids. V was clipped by 4 bases and J by 4 bases; unmatched bases: 15. CDR3 region: CASSPGQGLAGGGETQYF. The CDR3 coding sequence is TGCGCCAGCAGCCCCGGACAGGGATTAGCGGGAGGGGGAGAGACCCAGTACTTC.

The chain is built from TRBV6-5 and TRBJ2-7; 12 bases are shared with TRBD1. The V and J ends lost 0 bases and 3 bases, in that order; junction bases with no gene match: 3. Germline values: CDR1 MNHEY, CDR2 SVGAGI. This CDR3 is 16 amino acids long. CDR3: CASSYSGTGGGYEQYF. The DNA for the CDR3 is TGTGCCAGCAGTTACTCCGGGACAGGGGGCGGCTACGAGCAGTACTTC.